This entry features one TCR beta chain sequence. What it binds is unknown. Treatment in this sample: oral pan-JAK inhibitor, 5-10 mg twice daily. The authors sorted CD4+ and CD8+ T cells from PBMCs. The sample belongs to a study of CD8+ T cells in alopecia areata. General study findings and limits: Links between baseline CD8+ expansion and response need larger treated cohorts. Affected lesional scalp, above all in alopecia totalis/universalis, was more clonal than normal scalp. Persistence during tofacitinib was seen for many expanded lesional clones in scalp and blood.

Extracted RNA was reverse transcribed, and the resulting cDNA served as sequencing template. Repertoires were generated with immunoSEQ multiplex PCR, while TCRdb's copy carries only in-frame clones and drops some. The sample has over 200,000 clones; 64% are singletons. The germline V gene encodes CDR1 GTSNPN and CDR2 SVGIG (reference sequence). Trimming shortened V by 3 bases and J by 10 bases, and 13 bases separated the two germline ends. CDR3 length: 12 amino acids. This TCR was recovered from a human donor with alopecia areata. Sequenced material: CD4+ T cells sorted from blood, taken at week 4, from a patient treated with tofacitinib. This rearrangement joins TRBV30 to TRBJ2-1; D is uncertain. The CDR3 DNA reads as TGTGCCTGGAGCTTGACTGTCTCGGAGCAGTTCTTC. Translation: CAWSLTVSEQFF.